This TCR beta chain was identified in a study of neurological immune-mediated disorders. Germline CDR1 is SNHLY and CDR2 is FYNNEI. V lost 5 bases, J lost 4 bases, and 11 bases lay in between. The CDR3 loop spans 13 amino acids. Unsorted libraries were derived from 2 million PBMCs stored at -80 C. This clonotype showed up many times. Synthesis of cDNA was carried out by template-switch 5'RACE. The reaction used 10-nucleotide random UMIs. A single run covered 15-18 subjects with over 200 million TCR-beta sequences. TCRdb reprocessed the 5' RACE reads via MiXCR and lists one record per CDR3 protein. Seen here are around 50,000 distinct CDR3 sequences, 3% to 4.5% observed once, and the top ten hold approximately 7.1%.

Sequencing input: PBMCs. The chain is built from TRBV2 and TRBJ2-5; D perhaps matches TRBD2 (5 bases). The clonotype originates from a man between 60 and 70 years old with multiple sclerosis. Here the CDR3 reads CASSLEGGETQYF. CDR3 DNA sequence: TGTGCCAGCAGTCTCGAGGGTGGAGAGACCCAGTACTTC.